This TCR beta chain derives from a study of T cell responses to AZD1222 COVID-19 vaccine. The V and J ends lost 2 bases and 4 bases respectively, with 12 bases between them. The CDR3 has 14 amino acids. Looked up from germline, CDR1 is SGHNT and CDR2 is YENEEA. Worth noting for this clone: Its antigen is not known.

This table comes from immunoSEQ multiplex PCR, and its TCRdb copy is limited to in-frame clones, with some not included. The sample has around 66,000 clones; more than 75% are singletons. Study findings and constraints: Vaccine-associated CD4 TCRs spanned spike, dominant at 160-218 and 743-854.

The receptor was derived from an adult who received the MenACWY meningococcal vaccine as a control. The sequenced sample was peripheral blood, obtained 28 days after the second dose of the MenACWY control vaccine. The chain combines TRBV11-3 with TRBJ2-7, with D tentatively TRBD2 (5 bases). The CDR3 loop reads CASSLFGVWYEQYF. In DNA, the CDR3 is TGTGCCAGCAGCTTATTCGGGGTGTGGTACGAGCAGTACTTC.